Each of the 17 T cell receptor beta chains below was sequenced from the same sample in a study of cytotoxic CD8 clonotypes in ibrutinib-treated CLL. The table came from immunoSEQ multiplex PCR; TCRdb's copy has only in-frame clones and leaves some out. The sample consists of roughly 300,000 clones, about 72% of them appearing once. This specimen was PBMCs, taken at disease progression, from a patient treated with ibrutinib. The receptors derive from a human donor with chronic lymphocytic leukemia.

V usage is TRBV6-5 and J usage is TRBJ2-7; the D gene is possibly TRBD2 (6 bases). Trimming shortened V by 5 bases and J by 3 bases, and 14 bases separated the two germline ends. This CDR3 has 14 residues. Germline CDR1 reads MNHEY; CDR2 reads SVGAGI. The CDR3 sequence is CASSTRDWDYEQYF. CDR3 nucleotides: TGTGCCAGCAGTACCCGGGACTGGGACTACGAGCAGTACTTC.

The chain is built from TRBV6-1 and TRBJ2-7; 9 positions agree with TRBD1. Looked up from germline, CDR1 is MNHNS and CDR2 is SASEGT. V trimming: 4 bases; J trimming: 2 bases; junction bases outside the gene matches: 6. The length of the CDR3 is 15 residues. The CDR3 spells CASSAPGQGTYEQYF. The CDR3 coding sequence is TGTGCCAGCAGTGCTCCGGGACAGGGAACCTACGAGCAGTACTTC.

The rearrangement links TRBV5-6 to TRBJ2-6; D possibly corresponds to TRBD1 (6 bases). V was shortened by 0 bases and J by 2 bases, with 6 bases between the two germline ends. The germline gives CDR1 SGHDT, CDR2 YYEEEE. The CDR3 loop spans 15 amino acids. The CDR3 region has the DNA TGTGCCAGCAGCTTGGACAGGGCTGGGGCCAACGTCCTGACTTTC. Amino acids: CASSLDRAGANVLTF.

The chain carries TRBV25-1 and TRBJ2-3; D remains unclear. Germline values: CDR1 MGHDK, CDR2 SYGVNS. V was trimmed by 7 bases and J by 5 bases, leaving 4 bases between them. This CDR3 has 10 amino acids. CDR3 region: CASIGDTQYF. CDR3 nucleotide sequence: TGTGCCAGCATCGGAGATACGCAGTATTTT.

The V call is TRBV28, the J call TRBJ1-2, with a weak D call TRBD1 (6 bases). The germline V gene has CDR1 MDHEN and CDR2 SYDVKM. The CDR3 runs to 13 residues. Between the trimmed V and J ends, which lost 10 bases and 4 bases, there was a span of 16 bases. CDR3 sequence reads: CATQLQGFYGYTF. The CDR3 DNA sequence: TGTGCCACGCAACTCCAGGGGTTCTATGGCTACACCTTC.

The rearrangement links TRBV4-3 to TRBJ2-4; possibly TRBD1 for D (5 bases). The CDR3 is 14 amino acids. V gave up 4 bases and J gave up 8 bases, with 15 bases separating them. The germline V gene encodes CDR1 LGHNA and CDR2 YSLEER. The CDR3, as DNA: TGCGCCAGCAGCCGGACCTCCAAAGGGGACATTCAGTACTTC. It yields the protein CASSRTSKGDIQYF.

The V call is TRBV18, the J call TRBJ1-2; D is uncertain. The CDR3 length is 15 residues. The germline CDR1 and CDR2 sequences are KGHSH and LQKENI. The V gene lost 2 bases and the J gene lost 6 bases, with 16 bases spanning the gap. For the CDR3, the DNA is TGTGCCAGCTCACCATTTCGCCTGCCGGATGATGGCTACACCTTC. It codes for CASSPFRLPDDGYTF.

This clone was observed once. The chain recombines TRBV7-2 with TRBJ1-2; TRBD1 is a possible D gene (6 bases). This CDR3 is 15 amino acids long. V was trimmed by 5 bases and J by 7 bases, leaving 20 bases between them. From germline, CDR1 is SGHTA and CDR2 FQGNSA. The CDR3 spells CASSPRATGTSGYTF. DNA of the CDR3: TGTGCCAGCAGCCCCCGCGCTACAGGGACTAGTGGCTACACCTTC.

This clone turned up a few times. This sequence joins TRBV2 and TRBJ1-2; D unclear. CDR1 and CDR2 from the germline V gene are SNHLY and FYNNEI. Trimming removed 8 bases at V and 7 bases at J, with 17 bases between. The CDR3 has 13 residues. The DNA for the CDR3 is TGTGCCAGCCCTGAAAGGAGGGCTCGTGGCTACACCTTC. Protein product: CASPERRARGYTF.

V and J are TRBV9 and TRBJ1-2, with 9 bases lining up with TRBD1. This CDR3 contains 16 residues. Germline V gives CDR1 SGDLS, CDR2 YYNGEE. V lost 0 bases and J lost 8; bases outside the gene matches: 11. Written as DNA, the CDR3 is TGTGCCAGCAGCGTAGTGTTGAGGGACAGGGACCTGGGCTACACCTTC. Protein sequence: CASSVVLRDRDLGYTF. Using reference TRBV9 and TRBJ1-2 for the parts outside the CDR3, the full variable domain is DSGVTQTPKHLITATGQRVTLRCSPRSGDLSVYWYQQSLDQGLQFLIQYYNGEERAKGNILERFSAQQFPDLHSELNLSSLELGDSALYFCASSVVLRDRDLGYTFGSGTRLTVV.

The gene calls are TRBV27 and TRBJ2-1, with D possibly TRBD2 on 6 matching bases. CDR3 size: 14 residues. Looked up from germline, CDR1 is MNHEY and CDR2 is SMNVEV (reference sequence). Deletions cut 7 bases from V and 1 base from J, with 11 bases between. CDR3 DNA sequence: TGTGCCAGCACCGTGACTAGTTCCTACAATGAGCAGTTCTTC. This gives the protein CASTVTSSYNEQFF.

This sequence joins TRBV15 and TRBJ2-1, with no clear D. Germline CDR1 is LNHNV and CDR2 is YYDKDF (reference sequence). V lost 0 bases and J lost 5, with 14 bases in between. The CDR3 length is 16 residues. DNA for the CDR3: TGTGCCACCAGCAGAGAGAGGTGGTCCAATGACAATGAGCAGTTCTTC. Its translation is CATSRERWSNDNEQFF. The full variable domain, with the rest looked up from reference TRBV15 and TRBJ2-1, is DAMVIQNPRYQVTQFGKPVTLSCSQTLNHNVMYWYQQKSSQAPKLLFHYYDKDFNNEADTPDNFQSRRPNTSFCFLDIRSPGLGDTAMYLCATSRERWSNDNEQFFGPGTRLTVL.

This rearrangement joins TRBV5-1 to TRBJ2-4; 10 nucleotides match TRBD2. The CDR3 runs 16 residues. With V trimmed by 2 bases and J by 1 base, 3 bases remained unmatched. The germline V gene has CDR1 SGHRS and CDR2 YFSETQ. The CDR3 DNA is TGCGCCAGCAGCTTAGCGGGAGGGTTGGCCAAAAACATTCAGTACTTC. Its protein product is CASSLAGGLAKNIQYF.

J is TRBJ1-1 and V is TRBV11-2; 7 nucleotides match TRBD1. This CDR3 has 14 amino acids. Germline V gene data show CDR1 as SGHAT and CDR2 as FQNNGV. V shed 5 bases and J 4 bases; nucleotides not matched to a gene: 7. As DNA, the CDR3 is TGTGCCAGCAGCCAACATGACAGGGCCACTGAAGCTTTCTTT. It codes for CASSQHDRATEAFF.

The V call is TRBV5-1, the J call TRBJ1-2; D not resolved. In germline, CDR1 is SGHRS, CDR2 YFSETQ. Trimming left V 0 bases short and J 6 bases short, with 9 bases between. The CDR3 covers 13 residues. The CDR3 DNA reads TGCGCCAGCAGCTTGGCGTTGGTGGATGGCTACACCTTC. Its protein product is CASSLALVDGYTF.

This clone came up a few times. CDR3 loop: CAQMGALSDQPQHF. CDR3 sequence (DNA): TGTGCCCAGATGGGGGCCCTAAGTGATCAGCCCCAGCATTTT. The rearrangement links TRBV30 to TRBJ1-5; the D gene is possibly TRBD1 (6 bases). The CDR3 totals 14 residues. Germline V lookup: CDR1 GTSNPN, CDR2 SVGIG (reference sequence). Trimming removed 8 bases at V and 5 bases at J, with 19 bases between.

CDR3 bases: TGCGCCAGCAGCCAAGGATTCTCCTACGAGCAGTACTTC. As protein: CASSQGFSYEQYF. J is TRBJ2-7 and V is TRBV10-1; D call uncertain. CDR1 WNHNN and CDR2 SYGVQD come from the germline V gene (reference sequence). The CDR3 length is 13 residues. The V and J ends lost 6 bases and 0 bases respectively, with 9 bases between them.